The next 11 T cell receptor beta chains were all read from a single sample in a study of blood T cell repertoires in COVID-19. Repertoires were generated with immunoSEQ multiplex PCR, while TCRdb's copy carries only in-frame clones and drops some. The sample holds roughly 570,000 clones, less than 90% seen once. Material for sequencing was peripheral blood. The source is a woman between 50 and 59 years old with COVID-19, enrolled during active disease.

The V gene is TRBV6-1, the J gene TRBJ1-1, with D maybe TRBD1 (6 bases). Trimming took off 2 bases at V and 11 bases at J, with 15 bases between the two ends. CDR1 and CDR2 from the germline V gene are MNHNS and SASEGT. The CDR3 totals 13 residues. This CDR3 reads CASSEYGQPSAFF. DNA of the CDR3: TGTGCCAGCAGTGAATACGGACAGCCCTCGGCTTTCTTT.

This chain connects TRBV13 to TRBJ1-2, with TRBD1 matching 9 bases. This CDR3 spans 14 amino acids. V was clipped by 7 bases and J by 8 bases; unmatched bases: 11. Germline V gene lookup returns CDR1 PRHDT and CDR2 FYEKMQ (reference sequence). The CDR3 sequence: CASIPGTGIQGYTF. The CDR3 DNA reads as TGTGCCAGCATCCCCGGGACAGGGATCCAGGGCTACACCTTC.

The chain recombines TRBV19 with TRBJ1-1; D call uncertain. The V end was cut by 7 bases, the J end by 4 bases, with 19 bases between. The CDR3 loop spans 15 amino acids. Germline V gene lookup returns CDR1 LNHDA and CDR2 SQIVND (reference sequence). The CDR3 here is CASTRSEGGGTEAFF. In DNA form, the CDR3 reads TGTGCCAGTACCCGCTCAGAGGGAGGAGGCACTGAAGCTTTCTTT.

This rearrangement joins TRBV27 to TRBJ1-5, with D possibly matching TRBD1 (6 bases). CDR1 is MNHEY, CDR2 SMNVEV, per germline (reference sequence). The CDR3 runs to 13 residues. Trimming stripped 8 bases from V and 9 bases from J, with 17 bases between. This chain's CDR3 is CASGKSGQPPQHF. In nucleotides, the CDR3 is TGTGCCAGCGGAAAATCCGGACAGCCGCCCCAGCATTTT.

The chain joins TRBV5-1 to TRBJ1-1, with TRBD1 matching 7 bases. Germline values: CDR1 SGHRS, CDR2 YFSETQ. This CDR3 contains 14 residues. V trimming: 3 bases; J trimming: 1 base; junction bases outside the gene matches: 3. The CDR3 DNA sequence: TGCGCCAGCAGCTCAAACAGGGGGAACACTGAAGCTTTCTTT. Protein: CASSSNRGNTEAFF. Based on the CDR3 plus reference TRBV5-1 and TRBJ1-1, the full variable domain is KAGVTQTPRYLIKTRGQQVTLSCSPISGHRSVSWYQQTPGQGLQFLFEYFSETQRNKGNFPGRFSGRQFSNSRSEMNVSTLELGDSALYLCASSSNRGNTEAFFGQGTRLTVV.

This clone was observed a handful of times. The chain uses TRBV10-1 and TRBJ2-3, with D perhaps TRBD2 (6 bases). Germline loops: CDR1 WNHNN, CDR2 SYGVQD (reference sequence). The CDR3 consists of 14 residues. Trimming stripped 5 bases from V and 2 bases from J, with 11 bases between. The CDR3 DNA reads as TGCGCCAGCAGTTGGGGACTTACCACAGATACGCAGTATTTT. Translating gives CASSWGLTTDTQYF.

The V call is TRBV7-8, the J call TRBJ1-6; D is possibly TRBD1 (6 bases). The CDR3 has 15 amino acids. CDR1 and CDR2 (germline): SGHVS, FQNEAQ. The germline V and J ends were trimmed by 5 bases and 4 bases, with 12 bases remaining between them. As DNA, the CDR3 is TGTGCCAGCAGCCCCGAGGGGACATATAATTCACCCCTCCACTTT. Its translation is CASSPEGTYNSPLHF.

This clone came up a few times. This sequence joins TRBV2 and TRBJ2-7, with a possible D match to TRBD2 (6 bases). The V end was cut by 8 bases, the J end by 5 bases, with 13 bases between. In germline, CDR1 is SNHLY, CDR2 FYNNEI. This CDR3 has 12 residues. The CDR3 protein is CASWWREDEQYF. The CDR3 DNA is TGTGCCAGCTGGTGGAGGGAAGACGAGCAGTACTTC.

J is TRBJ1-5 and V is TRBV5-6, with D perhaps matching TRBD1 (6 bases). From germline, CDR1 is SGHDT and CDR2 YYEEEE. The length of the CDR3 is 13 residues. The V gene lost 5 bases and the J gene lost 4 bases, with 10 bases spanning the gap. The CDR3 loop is CASSRTGNQPQHF. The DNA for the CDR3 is TGTGCCAGCAGTCGAACAGGGAATCAGCCCCAGCATTTT. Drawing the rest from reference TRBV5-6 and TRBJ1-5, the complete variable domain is DAGVTQSPTHLIKTRGQQVTLRCSPKSGHDTVSWYQQALGQGPQFIFQYYEEEERQRGNFPDRFSGHQFPNYSSELNVNALLLGDSALYLCASSRTGNQPQHFGDGTRLSIL.

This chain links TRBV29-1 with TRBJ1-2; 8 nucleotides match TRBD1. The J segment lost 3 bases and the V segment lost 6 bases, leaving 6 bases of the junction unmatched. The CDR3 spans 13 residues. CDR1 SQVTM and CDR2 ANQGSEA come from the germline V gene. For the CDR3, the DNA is TGCAGCGTCACAGGGGGATTGGACTATGGCTACACCTTC. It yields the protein CSVTGGLDYGYTF.

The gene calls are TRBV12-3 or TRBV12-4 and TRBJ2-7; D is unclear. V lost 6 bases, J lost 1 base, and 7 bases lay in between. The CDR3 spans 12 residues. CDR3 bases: TGTGCCAGCAGGTTGCGTTCCTACGAGCAGTACTTC. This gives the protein CASRLRSYEQYF.